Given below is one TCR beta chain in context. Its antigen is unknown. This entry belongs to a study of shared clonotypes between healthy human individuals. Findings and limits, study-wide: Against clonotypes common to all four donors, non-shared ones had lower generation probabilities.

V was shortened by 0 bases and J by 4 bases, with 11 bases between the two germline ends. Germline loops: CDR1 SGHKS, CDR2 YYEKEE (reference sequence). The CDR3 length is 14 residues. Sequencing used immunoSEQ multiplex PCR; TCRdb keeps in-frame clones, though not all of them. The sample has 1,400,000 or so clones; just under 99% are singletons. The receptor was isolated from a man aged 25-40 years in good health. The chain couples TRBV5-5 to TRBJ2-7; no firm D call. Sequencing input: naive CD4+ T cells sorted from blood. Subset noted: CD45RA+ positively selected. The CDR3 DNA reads TGTGCCAGCAGCTTGGAGCCGCTAGATTACGAGCAGTACTTC. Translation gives CASSLEPLDYEQYF.